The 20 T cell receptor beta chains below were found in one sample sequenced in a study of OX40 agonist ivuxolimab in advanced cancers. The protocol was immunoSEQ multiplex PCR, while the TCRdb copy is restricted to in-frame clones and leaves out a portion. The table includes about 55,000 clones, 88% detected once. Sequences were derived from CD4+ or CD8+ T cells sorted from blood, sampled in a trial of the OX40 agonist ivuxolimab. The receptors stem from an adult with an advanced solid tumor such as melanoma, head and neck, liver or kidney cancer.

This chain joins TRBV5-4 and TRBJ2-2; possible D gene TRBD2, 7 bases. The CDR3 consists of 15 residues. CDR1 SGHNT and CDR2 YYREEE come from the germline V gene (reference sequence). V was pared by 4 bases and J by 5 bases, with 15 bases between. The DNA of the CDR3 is TGTGCCAGCAGCCCAAGGGGGGGTCCGACCGGGGAGCTGTTTTTT. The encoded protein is CASSPRGGPTGELFF.

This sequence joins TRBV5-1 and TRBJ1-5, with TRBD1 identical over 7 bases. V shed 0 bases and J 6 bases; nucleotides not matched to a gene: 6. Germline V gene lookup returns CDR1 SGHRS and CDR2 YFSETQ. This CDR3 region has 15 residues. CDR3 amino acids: CASSLGQGLGQPQHF. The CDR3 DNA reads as TGCGCCAGCAGCTTGGGACAGGGATTAGGTCAGCCCCAGCATTTT.

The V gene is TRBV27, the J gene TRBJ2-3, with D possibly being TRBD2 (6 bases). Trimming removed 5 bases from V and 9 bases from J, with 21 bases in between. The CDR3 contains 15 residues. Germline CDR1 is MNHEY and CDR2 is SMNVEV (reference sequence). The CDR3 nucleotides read TGTGCCAGCAGTCTCGCTACGACTGGGGCGGGGACGCAGTATTTT. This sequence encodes CASSLATTGAGTQYF.

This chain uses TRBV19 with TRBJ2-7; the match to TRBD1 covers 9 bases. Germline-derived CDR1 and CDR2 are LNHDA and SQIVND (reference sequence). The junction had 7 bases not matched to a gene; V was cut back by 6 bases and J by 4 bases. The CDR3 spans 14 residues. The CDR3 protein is CASRREQGAYEQYF. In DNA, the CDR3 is TGTGCCAGTAGAAGGGAACAGGGGGCGTACGAGCAGTACTTC.

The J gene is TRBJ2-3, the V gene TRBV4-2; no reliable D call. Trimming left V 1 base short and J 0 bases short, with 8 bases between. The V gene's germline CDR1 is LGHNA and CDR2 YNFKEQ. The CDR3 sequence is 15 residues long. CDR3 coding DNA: TGTGCCAGCAGCCAAGGGGCGTCTAGCACAGATACGCAGTATTTT. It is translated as CASSQGASSTDTQYF.

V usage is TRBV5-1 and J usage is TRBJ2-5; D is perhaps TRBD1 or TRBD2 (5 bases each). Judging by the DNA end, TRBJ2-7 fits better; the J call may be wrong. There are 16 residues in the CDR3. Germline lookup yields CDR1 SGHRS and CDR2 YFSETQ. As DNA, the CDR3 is TGCGCCAGCAGCTTGGTGGGCGGGCAGGGTTCCAACGAGCAGTACTTC. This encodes CASSLVGGQGSNEQYF.

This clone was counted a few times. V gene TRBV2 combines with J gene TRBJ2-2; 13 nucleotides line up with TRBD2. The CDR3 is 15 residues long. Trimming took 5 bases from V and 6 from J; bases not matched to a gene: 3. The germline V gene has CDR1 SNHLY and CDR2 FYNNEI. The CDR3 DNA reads TGTGCCAGCAGTTTTGGACTAGCGGGGGCCGGGGAGCTGTTTTTT. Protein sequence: CASSFGLAGAGELFF. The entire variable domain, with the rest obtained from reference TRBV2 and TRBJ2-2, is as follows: EPEVTQTPSHQVTQMGQEVILRCVPISNHLYFYWYRQILGQKVEFLVSFYNNEISEKSEIFDDQFSVERPDGSNFTLKIRSTKLEDSAMYFCASSFGLAGAGELFFGEGSRLTVL.

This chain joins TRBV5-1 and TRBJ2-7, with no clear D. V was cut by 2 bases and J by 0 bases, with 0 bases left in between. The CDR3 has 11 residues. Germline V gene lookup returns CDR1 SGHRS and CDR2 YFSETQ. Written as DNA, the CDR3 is TGCGCCAGCAGCTTCTCCTACGAGCAGTACTTC. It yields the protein CASSFSYEQYF.

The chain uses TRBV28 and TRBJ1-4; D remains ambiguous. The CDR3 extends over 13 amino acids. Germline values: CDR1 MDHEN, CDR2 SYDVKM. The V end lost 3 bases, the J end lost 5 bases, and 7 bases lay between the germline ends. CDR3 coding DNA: TGTGCCAGCAGTTTTACAGTAAATGAAAAACTGTTTTTT. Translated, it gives CASSFTVNEKLFF.

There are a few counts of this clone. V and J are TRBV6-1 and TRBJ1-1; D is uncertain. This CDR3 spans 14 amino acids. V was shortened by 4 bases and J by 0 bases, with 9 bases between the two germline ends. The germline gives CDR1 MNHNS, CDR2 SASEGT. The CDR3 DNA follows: TGTGCCAGCAGTGCGACCTACATGAACACTGAAGCTTTCTTT. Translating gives CASSATYMNTEAFF.

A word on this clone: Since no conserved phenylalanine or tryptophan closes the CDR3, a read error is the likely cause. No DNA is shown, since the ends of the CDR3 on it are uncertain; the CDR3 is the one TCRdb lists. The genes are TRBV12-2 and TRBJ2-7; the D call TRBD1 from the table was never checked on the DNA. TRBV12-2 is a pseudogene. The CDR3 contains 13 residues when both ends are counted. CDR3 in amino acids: CASRLALGPIRVL.

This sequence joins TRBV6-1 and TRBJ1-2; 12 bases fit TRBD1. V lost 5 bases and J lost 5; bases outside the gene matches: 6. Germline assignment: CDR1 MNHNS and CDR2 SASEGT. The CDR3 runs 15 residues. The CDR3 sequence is CASSHGDRGRYGYTF. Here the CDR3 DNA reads TGTGCCAGCAGTCACGGGGACAGGGGGCGTTATGGCTACACCTTC.

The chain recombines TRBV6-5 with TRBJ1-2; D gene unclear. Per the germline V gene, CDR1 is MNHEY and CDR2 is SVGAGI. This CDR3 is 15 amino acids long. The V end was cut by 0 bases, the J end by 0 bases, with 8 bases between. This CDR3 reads CASSYSGLANYGYTF. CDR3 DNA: TGTGCCAGCAGTTACTCTGGGTTAGCTAACTATGGCTACACCTTC.

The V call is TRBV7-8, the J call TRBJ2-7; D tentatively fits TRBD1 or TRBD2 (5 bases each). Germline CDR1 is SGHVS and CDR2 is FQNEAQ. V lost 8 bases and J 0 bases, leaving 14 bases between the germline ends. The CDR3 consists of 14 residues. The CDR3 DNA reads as TGTGCCAGCCTAAGGGACCCTAGCTCCTACGAGCAGTACTTC. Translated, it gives CASLRDPSSYEQYF. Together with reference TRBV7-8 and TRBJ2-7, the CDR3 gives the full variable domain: GAGVSQSPRYKVAKRGQDVALRCDPISGHVSLFWYQQALGQGPEFLTYFQNEAQLDKSGLPSDRFFAERPEGSVSTLKIQRTQQEDSAVYLCASLRDPSSYEQYFGPGTRLTVT.

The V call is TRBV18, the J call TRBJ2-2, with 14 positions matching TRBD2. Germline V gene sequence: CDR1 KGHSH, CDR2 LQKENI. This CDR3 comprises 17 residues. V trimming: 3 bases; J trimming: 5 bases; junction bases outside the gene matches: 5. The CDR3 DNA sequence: TGTGCCAGCTCACCGACTAGCGGGAGGGGGTGGACCGGGGAGCTGTTTTTT. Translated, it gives CASSPTSGRGWTGELFF.

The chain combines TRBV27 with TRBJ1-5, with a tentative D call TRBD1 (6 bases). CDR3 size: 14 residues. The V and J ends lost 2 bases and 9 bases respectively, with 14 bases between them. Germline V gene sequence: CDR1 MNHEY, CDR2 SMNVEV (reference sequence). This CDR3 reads CASSLTGRGGPQHF. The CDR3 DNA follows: TGTGCCAGCAGTTTAACAGGCAGGGGCGGGCCCCAGCATTTT.

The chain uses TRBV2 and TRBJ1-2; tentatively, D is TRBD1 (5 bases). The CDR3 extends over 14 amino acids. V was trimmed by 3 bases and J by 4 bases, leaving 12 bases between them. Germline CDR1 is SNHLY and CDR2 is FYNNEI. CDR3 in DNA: TGTGCCAGCAGTGAGCTAGGGGTGGTCTATGGCTACACCTTC. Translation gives CASSELGVVYGYTF.

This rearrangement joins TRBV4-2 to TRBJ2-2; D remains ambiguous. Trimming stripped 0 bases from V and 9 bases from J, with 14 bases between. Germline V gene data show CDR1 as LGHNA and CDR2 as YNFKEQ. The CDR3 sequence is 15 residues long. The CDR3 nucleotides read TGTGCCAGCAGCCAAGAGACTGGCCGAATTAGGGAGCTGTTTTTT. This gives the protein CASSQETGRIRELFF.

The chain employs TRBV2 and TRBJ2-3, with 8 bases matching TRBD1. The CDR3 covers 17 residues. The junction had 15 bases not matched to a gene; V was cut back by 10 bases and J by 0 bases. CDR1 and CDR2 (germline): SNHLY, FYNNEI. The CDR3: CATSSPGQDSSTDTQYF. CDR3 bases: TGTGCCACCTCCTCCCCGGGACAGGACTCTAGCACAGATACGCAGTATTTT.

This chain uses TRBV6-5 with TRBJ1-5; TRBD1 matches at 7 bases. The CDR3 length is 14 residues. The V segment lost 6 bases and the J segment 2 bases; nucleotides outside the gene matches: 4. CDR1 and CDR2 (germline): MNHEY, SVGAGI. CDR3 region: CASRPDRGNQPQHF. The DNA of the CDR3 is TGTGCCAGCAGGCCCGACAGGGGCAATCAGCCCCAGCATTTT.